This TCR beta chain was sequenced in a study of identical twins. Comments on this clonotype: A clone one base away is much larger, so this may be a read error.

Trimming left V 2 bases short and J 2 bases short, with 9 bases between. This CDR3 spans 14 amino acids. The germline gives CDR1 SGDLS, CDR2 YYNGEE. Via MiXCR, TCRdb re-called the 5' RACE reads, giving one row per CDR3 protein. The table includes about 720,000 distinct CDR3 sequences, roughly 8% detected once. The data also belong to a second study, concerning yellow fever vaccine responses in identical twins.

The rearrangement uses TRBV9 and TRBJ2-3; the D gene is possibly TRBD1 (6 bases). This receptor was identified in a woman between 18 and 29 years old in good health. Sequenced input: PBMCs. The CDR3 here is CASSVSGDTDTQYF. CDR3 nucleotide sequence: TGTGCCAGCAGCGTTTCAGGGGACACAGATACGCAGTATTTT.